This entry describes one TCR beta chain. Its target is unknown. The data stem from a study of T-cell memory formation after mild COVID-19. Overall study: Across donors, TCR clusters were largely donor specific. Findings and limits, study-wide: Among clones contracting day 15 to 85, CD4/CD8 was balanced, whereas later expanders leaned CD4+. Pre-infection memory held some responding clones, suggesting pre-existing cross-reactive T cells responded.

Each CDR3 protein gets one entry after TCRdb re-called the 5' RACE reads with MiXCR. The data show 200,000 or so distinct CDR3 sequences, approximately 20% seen once. The germline V gene encodes CDR1 SGHRS and CDR2 YFSETQ. The CDR3 is 16 residues long. V shed 3 bases and J 0 bases; nucleotides not matched to a gene: 3. V is TRBV5-1 and J is TRBJ2-1, with 10 nucleotides matching TRBD2. Source material: PBMCs or a T cell subset sorted from them (not recorded which). This sequence was found in an adult woman who had mild COVID-19 (a few samples of this study predate the infection). Cell type and time point are not known. CDR3 in amino acids: CASSSASGGSYNEQFF. CDR3 nucleotide sequence: TGCGCCAGCAGCTCGGCTAGCGGGGGCTCCTACAATGAGCAGTTCTTC.